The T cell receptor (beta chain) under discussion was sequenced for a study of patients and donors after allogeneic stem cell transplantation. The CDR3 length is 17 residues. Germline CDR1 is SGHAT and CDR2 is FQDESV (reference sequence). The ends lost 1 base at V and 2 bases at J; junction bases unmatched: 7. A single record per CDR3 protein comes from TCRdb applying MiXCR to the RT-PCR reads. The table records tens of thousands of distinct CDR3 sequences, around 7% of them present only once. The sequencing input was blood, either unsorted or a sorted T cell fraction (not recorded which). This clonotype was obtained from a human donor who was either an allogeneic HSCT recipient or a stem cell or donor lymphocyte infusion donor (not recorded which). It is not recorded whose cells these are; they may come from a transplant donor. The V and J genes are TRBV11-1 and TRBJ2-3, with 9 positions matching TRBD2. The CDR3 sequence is CASSLVGSGSHTDTQYF. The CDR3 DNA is TGTGCCAGCAGCTTAGTCGGTAGCGGGAGTCACACAGATACGCAGTATTTT.